This T cell receptor (beta chain) was sequenced during a study of beta chain features in type 1 diabetes. This clone was counted ten times or more. What was sequenced were expressed TCRB transcripts, since all of the isolated RNA had been reverse transcribed. This table comes from immunoSEQ multiplex PCR, and its TCRdb copy is limited to in-frame clones, with some not included. The repertoire consists of 150,000 to 160,000 clones, with around 10% occurring once and the leading ten covering roughly 2%. Germline CDR1 and CDR2: MGHRA and YSYEKL. The CDR3 spans 16 residues. V lost 4 bases and J lost 0, with 10 bases in between.

J is TRBJ2-6 and V is TRBV4-1; TRBD1 might be the D (5 bases). Sequencing was performed on central memory CD4+ T cells from blood. The receptor was derived from a man aged 18 to 30 in good health. The CDR3 region is CASSPGQYSGANVLTF. DNA of the CDR3: TGCGCCAGCAGCCCAGGGCAGTACTCTGGGGCCAACGTCCTGACTTTC.